The 9 T cell receptor beta chains listed next were all sequenced from one sample in a study of blood T cells in healthy people across ages. Sample-barcoded 5' priming and a J-beta primer mix drove a second PCR of about 6 to 11 cycles. TCRdb reanalysed the 5' RACE reads using MiXCR and keeps one entry per CDR3 protein. The repertoire has about 730,000 distinct CDR3 sequences, roughly 47% of them found once; the top ten carry roughly 19%. The sequenced sample was blood. The receptors shown here come from an older woman in good health.

This chain connects TRBV7-2 to TRBJ2-7; the match to TRBD2 covers 10 bases. V lost 3 bases, J lost 7 bases, and 9 bases stayed unmatched. Looked up from germline, CDR1 is SGHTA and CDR2 is FQGNSA. CDR3 length equals 15 residues. The CDR3 DNA sequence: TGTGCCAGCAGCTTTATTCTAGCGGGAGCGAATGAGCAGTACTTC. Translating gives CASSFILAGANEQYF.

The rearrangement uses TRBV7-9 and TRBJ2-5, with unresolved D. The CDR3 has 14 amino acids. Between the trimmed V and J ends, which lost 5 bases and 0 bases, there was a span of 10 bases. Germline CDR1 reads SEHNR; CDR2 reads FQNEAQ (reference sequence). The CDR3 loop reads CASSHTINQETQYF. The CDR3 region has the DNA TGTGCCAGCAGCCATACAATCAACCAAGAGACCCAGTACTTC.

The V gene is TRBV30, the J gene TRBJ1-1; no clear D gene. CDR1 and CDR2 from the germline V gene are GTSNPN and SVGIG (reference sequence). The CDR3 length is 12 residues. The germline V and J ends were trimmed by 0 bases and 3 bases, with 5 bases remaining between them. The DNA for the CDR3 is TGTGCCTGGAGTGTGTGGTACACTGAAGCTTTCTTT. It translates to CAWSVWYTEAFF.

V and J are TRBV6-2 or TRBV6-3 and TRBJ2-3; no clear D gene. Between the trimmed V and J ends, which lost 0 bases and 3 bases, there was a span of 13 bases. The germline V gene encodes CDR1 MNHEY and CDR2 SVGEGT. This CDR3 comprises 16 residues. CDR3: CASSYSSETPTDTQYF. The CDR3 nucleotides read TGTGCCAGCAGTTACTCGTCCGAGACACCAACAGATACGCAGTATTTT.

This sequence joins TRBV11-2 and TRBJ2-1; maybe TRBD1 (6 bases). The V gene's germline CDR1 is SGHAT and CDR2 FQNNGV. This CDR3 is 15 amino acids long. V shed 7 bases and J shed 4 bases, with 17 bases lying between them. CDR3 DNA: TGTGCCAGCACCCTCCAAGAGGGGGATTACAATGAGCAGTTCTTC. As protein: CASTLQEGDYNEQFF.

This clonotype was counted a few times. A read error may account for a junction end that differs from germline. The chain joins TRBV29-1 to TRBJ1-2; unclear D gene. The CDR3 sequence is 14 residues long. Germline CDR1 SQVTM, CDR2 ANQGSEA. The DNA for the CDR3 is TGCGGCGTTCAATGGGCGCGGCCTAACTATGGCTACACCTTC. This encodes CGVQWARPNYGYTF.

The chain has TRBV4-3 and TRBJ2-5; 8 bases are shared with TRBD2. V was pared by 0 bases and J by 2 bases, with 14 bases of the junction left unmatched. The CDR3 contains 19 residues. CDR1 is LGHNA, CDR2 YSLEER, per germline. The CDR3: CASSQDLGLVGALQETQYF. CDR3 DNA sequence: TGCGCCAGCAGCCAAGATTTGGGACTAGTGGGGGCATTACAAGAGACCCAGTACTTC.

The genes are TRBV5-5 and TRBJ2-7; the D is unclear. Germline CDR1 SGHKS, CDR2 YYEKEE (reference sequence). The CDR3 covers 14 residues. The V gene lost 0 bases and the J gene lost 3 bases, with 10 bases spanning the gap. The CDR3 loop reads CASSLVRSNYEQYF. In DNA form, the CDR3 reads TGTGCCAGCAGCTTGGTCCGGTCCAACTACGAGCAGTACTTC.

This clonotype has more than one count but fewer than ten. The V and J genes are TRBV12-3 or TRBV12-4 and TRBJ1-5, with D maybe TRBD1 (5 bases). This CDR3 has 15 residues. V gave up 6 bases and J gave up 0 bases, with 12 bases separating them. The CDR3 DNA reads TGTGCCAGCAGACAGGCTCTCGGTAGCAATCAGCCCCAGCATTTT. Protein: CASRQALGSNQPQHF.